This entry lists 31 T cell receptor beta chains sequenced from one sample in a study of Ad26.COV2.S vaccination and SARS-CoV-2 variants. Some clones are missing from TCRdb's copy, which holds only in-frame ones; the method was immunoSEQ multiplex PCR. Of approximately 460,000 clones listed, roughly nine tenths are singletons. The treatment denotes: around 19 received Ad26.COV2.S at low or high dose, single or two shots; about 5 received placebo; per-sample allocation not given. Material that was analyzed had been drawn on day 63 after the first vaccine or placebo injection. The sequenced sample was peripheral blood, obtained in a trial of Ad26.COV2.S vaccine versus placebo. The receptors stem from a person between 18 and 65 years old who received the Ad26.COV2.S COVID-19 vaccine or a placebo.

V and J are TRBV6-5 and TRBJ1-2, with D tentatively TRBD1 (5 bases). This CDR3 has 14 amino acids. The V gene's germline CDR1 is MNHEY and CDR2 SVGAGI. Trimming pared 7 bases from V and 1 base from J, leaving 13 bases between. The CDR3 protein is CASKTQGINYGYTF. CDR3 sequence (DNA): TGTGCCAGCAAAACGCAGGGAATTAACTATGGCTACACCTTC.

The rearrangement joins TRBV28 to TRBJ2-2; D is perhaps TRBD1 (5 bases). Germline CDR1 MDHEN, CDR2 SYDVKM. This CDR3 spans 15 amino acids. Trimming left V 7 bases short and J 1 base short, with 13 bases between. The CDR3 spells CASMKGQWNTGELFF. The CDR3 DNA reads as TGTGCCAGCATGAAGGGGCAGTGGAACACCGGGGAGCTGTTTTTT.

The chain is built from TRBV6-2 or TRBV6-3 and TRBJ2-2, with 9 bases matching TRBD2. This CDR3 is 17 amino acids long. Germline assignment: CDR1 MNHEY and CDR2 SVGEGT. J was trimmed by 8 bases and V by 4 bases; bases with no gene match: 14. CDR3 amino acids: CASSSAKVVAGVGELFF. The DNA for the CDR3 is TGTGCCAGCAGTTCCGCTAAGGTGGTAGCGGGGGTAGGGGAGCTGTTTTTT.

The chain uses TRBV7-9 and TRBJ2-1; D is ambiguous. The V gene lost 6 bases and the J gene lost 12 bases, with 21 bases spanning the gap. In germline, CDR1 is SEHNR, CDR2 FQNEAQ (reference sequence). The CDR3 consists of 14 residues. Written as DNA, the CDR3 is TGTGCCAGCAGTCAGCCCCGACACGGTTCGGGGCAGTTCTTC. This sequence encodes CASSQPRHGSGQFF.

This chain joins TRBV24-1 and TRBJ2-1; tentative D call: TRBD1 (6 bases). V lost 7 bases to trimming and J lost 4 bases, with 16 bases between them. CDR3 length equals 15 residues. CDR1 and CDR2 (germline): KGHDR, SFDVKD. CDR3 bases: TGTGCCACCAGCGGGTCCACGGACAGATACAATGAGCAGTTCTTC. Its protein product is CATSGSTDRYNEQFF.

The gene calls are TRBV19 and TRBJ2-3; TRBD2 matches 11 bases. This CDR3 has 15 amino acids. J lost 4 bases, V lost 5 bases, and 5 bases had no gene match. Germline CDR1 and CDR2: LNHDA and SQIVND (reference sequence). CDR3 protein: CASSRTSGSADTQYF. DNA of the CDR3: TGTGCCAGTAGTCGAACTAGCGGGAGTGCAGATACGCAGTATTTT.

The V call is TRBV6-5, the J call TRBJ2-7; possibly TRBD2 for D (6 bases). This CDR3 is built from 16 residues. Trimming pared 2 bases from V and 7 bases from J, leaving 21 bases between. The V gene's germline CDR1 is MNHEY and CDR2 SVGAGI. Written as DNA, the CDR3 is TGTGCCAGCAGTTACCAACCGACCAGGAGGGGCTGGGAGCAGTACTTC. Amino acids: CASSYQPTRRGWEQYF.

This chain connects TRBV28 to TRBJ1-2, with no clear D. CDR1 and CDR2 from the germline V gene are MDHEN and SYDVKM. V was shortened by 9 bases and J by 5 bases, with 19 bases between the two germline ends. This CDR3 contains 14 residues. The CDR3: CASLNSLPFYGYTF. Written as DNA, the CDR3 is TGTGCCAGTTTAAACAGCCTCCCTTTTTATGGCTACACCTTC.

The rearrangement joins TRBV28 to TRBJ2-7; possible D gene TRBD2, 6 bases. CDR1 MDHEN and CDR2 SYDVKM come from the germline V gene. Trimming removed 7 bases from V and 2 bases from J, with 9 bases in between. The CDR3 extends over 12 amino acids. The CDR3 is CASNGGTYEQYF. The DNA of the CDR3 is TGTGCCAGCAACGGAGGGACCTACGAGCAGTACTTC.

A single count supports this clone. The V call is TRBV7-9, the J call TRBJ1-2; D call uncertain. This CDR3 has 14 residues. The germline CDR1 and CDR2 sequences are SEHNR and FQNEAQ (reference sequence). V lost 1 base and J 8 bases, leaving 14 bases between the germline ends. As DNA, the CDR3 is TGTGCCAGCAGCTTAGACGCGCCTTCTGGAGGCTACACCTTC. Translation: CASSLDAPSGGYTF.

The CDR3 spells CASSSLGASSYEQYF. The CDR3 DNA is TGTGCCAGCAGCTCATTAGGAGCTAGCTCCTACGAGCAGTACTTC. The chain couples TRBV27 to TRBJ2-7, with unresolved D. The CDR3 has 15 residues. CDR1 and CDR2 from the germline V gene are MNHEY and SMNVEV (reference sequence). Trimming removed 6 bases at V and 0 bases at J, with 15 bases between.

The V gene is TRBV5-1, the J gene TRBJ1-4; TRBD1 matches 9 bases. Germline V CDR1 and CDR2: SGHRS, YFSETQ. The CDR3 length is 15 residues. Unmatched junction bases numbered 7, after V lost 4 bases and J lost 6 bases. CDR3 in amino acids: CASSLGQGLYEKLFF. The DNA of the CDR3 is TGCGCCAGCAGCCTGGGACAGGGTTTATATGAAAAACTGTTTTTT. The entire variable domain, with the rest obtained from reference TRBV5-1 and TRBJ1-4, is as follows: KAGVTQTPRYLIKTRGQQVTLSCSPISGHRSVSWYQQTPGQGLQFLFEYFSETQRNKGNFPGRFSGRQFSNSRSEMNVSTLELGDSALYLCASSLGQGLYEKLFFGSGTQLSVL.

J is TRBJ2-2 and V is TRBV11-2; D is possibly TRBD1 or TRBD2 (5 bases each). Trimming removed 5 bases from V and 1 base from J, with 11 bases in between. This CDR3 contains 15 residues. From germline, CDR1 is SGHAT and CDR2 FQNNGV. As DNA, the CDR3 is TGTGCCAGCAGCCGACCAGGGAGGAACACCGGGGAGCTGTTTTTT. Its protein product is CASSRPGRNTGELFF.

The V and J genes are TRBV29-1 and TRBJ1-5; D possibly corresponds to TRBD1 (6 bases). The CDR3 consists of 12 residues. Germline values: CDR1 SQVTM, CDR2 ANQGSEA. V lost 7 bases and J lost 4, with 11 bases in between. The CDR3 spells CSAGDANQPQHF. The CDR3 DNA reads as TGCAGCGCAGGGGATGCTAATCAGCCCCAGCATTTT.

The chain combines TRBV25-1 with TRBJ1-6, with 8 nucleotides matching TRBD1. V was pared by 4 bases and J by 4 bases, with 6 bases of the junction left unmatched. The CDR3 consists of 16 residues. CDR1 and CDR2 (germline): MGHDK, SYGVNS. This chain's CDR3 is CASSGQGAVYNSPLHF. The DNA for the CDR3 is TGTGCCAGCAGTGGCCAGGGGGCGGTATATAATTCACCCCTCCACTTT.

The chain joins TRBV7-9 to TRBJ1-2; D unresolved. Trimming pared 6 bases from V and 0 bases from J, leaving 20 bases between. The length of the CDR3 is 17 residues. Looked up from germline, CDR1 is SEHNR and CDR2 is FQNEAQ (reference sequence). CDR3 sequence: CASSPTTGRIANYGYTF. The DNA of the CDR3 is TGTGCCAGCAGTCCGACCACCGGCAGGATCGCTAACTATGGCTACACCTTC.

The rearrangement joins TRBV4-2 to TRBJ1-5, with D tentatively TRBD1 (5 bases). Trimming stripped 0 bases from V and 3 bases from J, with 9 bases between. Germline V gene data show CDR1 as LGHNA and CDR2 as YNFKEQ. The CDR3 runs to 15 residues. DNA for the CDR3: TGTGCCAGCAGCCAAGAGGGGCAGTTCAATCAGCCCCAGCATTTT. This translates into CASSQEGQFNQPQHF.

J is TRBJ2-1 and V is TRBV4-1; 8 bases align to TRBD2. V gave up 3 bases and J gave up 8 bases; unmatched junction bases: 18. Germline lookup yields CDR1 MGHRA and CDR2 YSYEKL. The CDR3 is 18 amino acids. The CDR3 sequence: CASSHQVGRVGVFYEQFF. The CDR3 coding sequence is TGCGCCAGCAGCCATCAAGTCGGGAGGGTAGGGGTCTTCTATGAGCAGTTCTTC.

The chain is built from TRBV4-3 and TRBJ2-1; 8 bases fit TRBD2. V was clipped by 5 bases and J by 7 bases; unmatched bases: 16. From germline, CDR1 is LGHNA and CDR2 YSLEER. CDR3 length: 17 amino acids. The CDR3 DNA is TGCGCCAGCAGCGACAGAAAAGGACGGGGGGGCCTGAATGAGCAGTTCTTC. Its translation: CASSDRKGRGGLNEQFF.

V is TRBV12-3 or TRBV12-4 and J is TRBJ1-2; D possibly corresponds to TRBD1 (5 bases). The CDR3 sequence is 12 residues long. The V gene lost 0 bases and the J gene lost 13 bases, with 12 bases spanning the gap. The CDR3 loop reads CASSLARERGTF. The CDR3 coding sequence is TGTGCCAGCAGTTTAGCCAGGGAGAGGGGCACCTTC.

This sequence joins TRBV19 and TRBJ2-1, with D perhaps TRBD1 (6 bases). The CDR3 sequence is 14 residues long. Germline loops: CDR1 LNHDA, CDR2 SQIVND (reference sequence). Trimming took 1 base from V and 8 from J, leaving 12 bases between them. In nucleotides, the CDR3 is TGTGCCAGTAGTATAGGGTCGACAGGCGATGAGCAGTTCTTC. Translated, it gives CASSIGSTGDEQFF.

The J gene is TRBJ1-2, the V gene TRBV7-9; 9 nucleotides agree with TRBD1. J gave up 8 bases and V 0 bases, and 7 bases lay outside the gene matches. The length of the CDR3 is 15 residues. CDR1 and CDR2 (germline): SEHNR, FQNEAQ (reference sequence). The CDR3, as DNA: TGTGCCAGCAGCTTAGCGAGGGACAGGGAAGGAGGCTACACCTTC. Its protein is CASSLARDREGGYTF.

This sequence joins TRBV2 and TRBJ2-5; 10 bases agree with TRBD2. The V gene end was trimmed by 7 bases and the J gene end by 2 bases; junction bases not matched to a gene: 7. CDR1 and CDR2 (germline): SNHLY, FYNNEI. This CDR3 comprises 15 residues. The CDR3 DNA is TGTGCCAGCACCCGAGGACTAGCGGCACAAGAGACCCAGTACTTC. As protein: CASTRGLAAQETQYF.

This chain joins TRBV6-4 and TRBJ2-3; D may be TRBD2 (5 bases). Trimming pared 4 bases from V and 0 bases from J, leaving 11 bases between. The CDR3 has 15 amino acids. Per germline, CDR1 MRHNA and CDR2 SNTAGT. The CDR3 spells CASSGHSGSTDTQYF. DNA of the CDR3: TGTGCCAGCAGTGGGCACAGCGGAAGCACAGATACGCAGTATTTT.

V gene TRBV27 combines with J gene TRBJ2-1; tentatively, D is TRBD1 (6 bases). Trimming pared 5 bases from V and 7 bases from J, leaving 15 bases between. The CDR3 is 14 residues long. Germline CDR1 reads MNHEY; CDR2 reads SMNVEV (reference sequence). The CDR3 DNA follows: TGTGCCAGCAGTGACTACAGGGTTTTAAATGAGCAGTTCTTC. It yields the protein CASSDYRVLNEQFF.

This chain uses TRBV19 with TRBJ1-6, with TRBD1 identical over 8 bases. CDR1 LNHDA and CDR2 SQIVND come from the germline V gene (reference sequence). The CDR3 has 14 residues. V dropped 3 bases and J dropped 10; count of bases not matched to a gene: 5. For the CDR3, the DNA is TGTGCCAGTAGTATGGGACAGGCTAACTCACCCCTCCACTTT. It is translated as CASSMGQANSPLHF.

This clone appeared a single time. The chain combines TRBV11-2 with TRBJ2-7; D perhaps matches TRBD2 (6 bases). Trimming shortened V by 4 bases and J by 2 bases, and 15 bases separated the two germline ends. The germline gives CDR1 SGHAT, CDR2 FQNNGV. The CDR3 spans 15 residues. DNA of the CDR3: TGTGCCAGCAGCTCCCAAGGAGGGTTGCCCTACGAGCAGTACTTC. It encodes CASSSQGGLPYEQYF.

The chain carries TRBV19 and TRBJ2-7; D is unresolved. V was shortened by 8 bases and J by 4 bases, with 18 bases between the two germline ends. Germline V CDR1 and CDR2: LNHDA, SQIVND (reference sequence). CDR3 size: 14 residues. The CDR3 DNA reads as TGTGCCAGTGGACCTCTCGGACCCGCTTACGAGCAGTACTTC. Protein sequence: CASGPLGPAYEQYF.

J is TRBJ2-3 and V is TRBV7-9; 13 nucleotides align to TRBD2. Per the germline V gene, CDR1 is SEHNR and CDR2 is FQNEAQ (reference sequence). The CDR3 contains 18 residues. V shed 0 bases, J shed 2 bases, and the junction held 5 bases outside the gene matches. In DNA, the CDR3 is TGTGCCAGCAGCTTAGCCCCCGGACTAGCGGGAGACACAGATACGCAGTATTTT. Amino acid sequence: CASSLAPGLAGDTDTQYF.

The chain couples TRBV2 to TRBJ1-2; D not certain. Germline V CDR1 and CDR2: SNHLY, FYNNEI. V shed 3 bases and J shed 8 bases, with 10 bases lying between them. This CDR3 is 12 amino acids long. CDR3 sequence: CASSDWRTGYTF. The CDR3 nucleotides are TGTGCCAGCAGTGATTGGAGGACGGGCTACACCTTC.

This clone was found once. This sequence joins TRBV7-2 and TRBJ1-1; no definite D call. The CDR3 has 16 residues. Germline CDR1 reads SGHTA; CDR2 reads FQGNSA. V lost 2 bases to trimming and J lost 0 bases, with 13 bases between them. The DNA for the CDR3 is TGTGCCAGCAGCTTAATAAATACGGGGATGAACACTGAAGCTTTCTTT. Its translation: CASSLINTGMNTEAFF.